Sequencing of this T cell receptor beta chain was carried out in a study of blood T cell repertoires in COVID-19. Allocation to cohorts depended on clinical history reported by the participants. Cohort 3 donors were reported recovered after two negative PCRs, clearance, or symptom resolution. With V trimmed by 4 bases and J by 6 bases, 5 bases remained unmatched. The CDR3 extends over 14 amino acids. Per germline, CDR1 SGHDT and CDR2 YYEEEE. Authors' processing steps: Amplification of reference gene primers was used by the study to estimate nucleated cell counts. Assay used: immunoSEQ multiplex PCR; TCRdb lists only in-frame clones, some missing. V, J and clone size reflect that table, while D and trimming were determined from the DNA. The data contain about 330,000 clones, more than 90% of them singletons.

This receptor was identified in a woman aged 25 to 39 who had recovered from COVID-19. Material for sequencing was PBMCs or T cells enriched from blood (not recorded which). V is TRBV5-6 and J is TRBJ2-1; TRBD1 matches at 9 bases. The CDR3 nucleotides read TGTGCCAGCAGCACAATGGACAGGGGCAATGAGCAGTTCTTC. Protein: CASSTMDRGNEQFF.